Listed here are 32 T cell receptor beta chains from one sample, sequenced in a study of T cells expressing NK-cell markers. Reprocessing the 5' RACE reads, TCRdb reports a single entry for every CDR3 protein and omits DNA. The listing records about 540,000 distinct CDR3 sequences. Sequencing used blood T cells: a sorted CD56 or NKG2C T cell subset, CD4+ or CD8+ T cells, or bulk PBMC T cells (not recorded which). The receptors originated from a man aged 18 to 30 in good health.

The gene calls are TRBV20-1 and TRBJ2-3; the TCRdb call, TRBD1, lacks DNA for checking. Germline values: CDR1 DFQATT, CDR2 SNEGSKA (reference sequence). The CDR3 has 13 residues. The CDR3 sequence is CSAHRGQGDTQYF.

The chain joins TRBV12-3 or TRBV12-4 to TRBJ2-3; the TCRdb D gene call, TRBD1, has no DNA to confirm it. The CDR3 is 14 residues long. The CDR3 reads CASSFTGLKDTQYF.

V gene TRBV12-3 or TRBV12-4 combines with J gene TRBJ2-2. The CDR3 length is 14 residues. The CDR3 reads CASLHRSQTGELFF.

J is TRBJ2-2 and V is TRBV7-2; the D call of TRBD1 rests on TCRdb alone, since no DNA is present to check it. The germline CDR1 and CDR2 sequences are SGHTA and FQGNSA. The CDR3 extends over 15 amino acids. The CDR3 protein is CASSLTTPRAGELFF.

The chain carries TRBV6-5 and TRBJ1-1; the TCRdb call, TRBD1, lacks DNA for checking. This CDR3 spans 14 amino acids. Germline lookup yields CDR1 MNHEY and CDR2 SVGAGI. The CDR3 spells CASSSFFRTGEAFF.

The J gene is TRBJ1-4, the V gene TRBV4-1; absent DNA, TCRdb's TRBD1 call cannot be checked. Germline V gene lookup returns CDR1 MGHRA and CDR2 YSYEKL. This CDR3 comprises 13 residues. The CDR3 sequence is CASSLTGGEKLFF.

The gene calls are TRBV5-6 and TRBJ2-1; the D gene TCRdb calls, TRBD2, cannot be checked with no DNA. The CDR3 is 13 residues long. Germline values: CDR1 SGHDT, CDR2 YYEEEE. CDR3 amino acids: CASSAGGFGEQFF.

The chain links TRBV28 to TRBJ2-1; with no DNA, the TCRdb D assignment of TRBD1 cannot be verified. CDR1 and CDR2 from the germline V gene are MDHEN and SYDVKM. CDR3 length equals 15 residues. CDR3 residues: CASGTPGQGVDEQFF.

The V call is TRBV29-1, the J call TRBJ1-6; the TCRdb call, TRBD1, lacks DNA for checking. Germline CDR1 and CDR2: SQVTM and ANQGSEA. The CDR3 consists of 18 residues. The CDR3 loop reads CSAHPTDLRVVEDSPLHF.

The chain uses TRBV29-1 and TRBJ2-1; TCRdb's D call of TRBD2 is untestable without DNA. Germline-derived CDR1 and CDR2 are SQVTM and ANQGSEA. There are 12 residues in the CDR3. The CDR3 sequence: CSVEEGRNEQFF.

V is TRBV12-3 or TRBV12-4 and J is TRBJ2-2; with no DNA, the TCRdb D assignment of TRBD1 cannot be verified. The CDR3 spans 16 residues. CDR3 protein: CASSSQGARRTGELFF.

CDR3 sequence reads: CASRGGSFATDTQYF. The chain links TRBV7-8 to TRBJ2-3; TCRdb's D gene call, TRBD2, goes unchecked for lack of DNA. From germline, CDR1 is SGHVS and CDR2 FQNEAQ. The CDR3 consists of 15 residues.

CDR3 region: CASSLLEGELFF. The J gene is TRBJ2-2, the V gene TRBV7-9. The CDR3 runs to 12 residues. Germline loops: CDR1 SEHNR, CDR2 FQNEAQ (reference sequence).

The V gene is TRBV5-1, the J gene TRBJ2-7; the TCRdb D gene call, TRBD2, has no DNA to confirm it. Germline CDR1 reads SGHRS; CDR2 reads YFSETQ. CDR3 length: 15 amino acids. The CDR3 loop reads CASSEGGTSGSEQYF.

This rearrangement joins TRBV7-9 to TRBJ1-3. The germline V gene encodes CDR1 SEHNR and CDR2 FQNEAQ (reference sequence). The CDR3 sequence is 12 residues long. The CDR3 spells CASSRSGNTIYF.

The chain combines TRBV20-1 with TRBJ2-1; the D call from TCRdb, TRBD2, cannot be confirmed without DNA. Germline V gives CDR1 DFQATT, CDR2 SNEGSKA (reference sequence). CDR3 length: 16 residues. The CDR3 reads CSAPPLLAGHYNEQFF.

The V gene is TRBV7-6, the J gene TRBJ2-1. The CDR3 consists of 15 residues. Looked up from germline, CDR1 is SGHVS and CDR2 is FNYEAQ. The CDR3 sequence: CASSPSSYSYNEQFF. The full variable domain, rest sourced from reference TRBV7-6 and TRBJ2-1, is GAGVSQSPRYKVTKRGQDVALRCDPISGHVSLYWYRQALGQGPEFLTYFNYEAQQDKSGLPNDRFSAERPEGSISTLTIQRTEQRDSAMYRCASSPSSYSYNEQFFGPGTRLTVL.

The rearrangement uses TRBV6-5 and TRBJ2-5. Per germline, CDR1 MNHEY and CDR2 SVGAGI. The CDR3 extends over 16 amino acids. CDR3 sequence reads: CASSYSDPGAGETQYF.

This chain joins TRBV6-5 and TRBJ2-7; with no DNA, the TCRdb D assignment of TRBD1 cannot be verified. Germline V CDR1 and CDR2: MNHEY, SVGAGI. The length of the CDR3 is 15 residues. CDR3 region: CASRAEQGTPYEQYF.

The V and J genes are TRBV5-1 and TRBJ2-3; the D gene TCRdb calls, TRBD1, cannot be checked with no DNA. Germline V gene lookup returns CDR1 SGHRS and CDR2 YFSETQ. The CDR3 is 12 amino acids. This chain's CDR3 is CASGADSDTQYF.

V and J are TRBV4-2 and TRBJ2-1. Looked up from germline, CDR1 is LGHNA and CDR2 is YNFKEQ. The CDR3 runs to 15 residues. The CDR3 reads CASSQELGGYNEQFF.

CDR3 loop: CASKPRGGNSPLHF. The rearrangement joins TRBV11-2 to TRBJ1-6; TCRdb selects TRBD1, and the lack of DNA leaves this call unchecked. This CDR3 comprises 14 residues. CDR1 is SGHAT and CDR2 is FQNNGV in the germline V gene.

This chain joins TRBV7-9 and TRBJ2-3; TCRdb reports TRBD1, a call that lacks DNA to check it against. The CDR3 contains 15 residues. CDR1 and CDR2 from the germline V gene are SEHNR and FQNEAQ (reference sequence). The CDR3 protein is CASGFWTGLTDTQYF.

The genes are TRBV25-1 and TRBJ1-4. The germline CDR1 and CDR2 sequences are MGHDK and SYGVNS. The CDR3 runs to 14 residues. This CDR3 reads CASSESAMHEKLFF.

CDR3 sequence: CASSPIAGVSEQYF. V gene TRBV12-3 or TRBV12-4 combines with J gene TRBJ2-7; TCRdb outputs TRBD2, but without DNA this stays unchecked. The CDR3 spans 14 residues.

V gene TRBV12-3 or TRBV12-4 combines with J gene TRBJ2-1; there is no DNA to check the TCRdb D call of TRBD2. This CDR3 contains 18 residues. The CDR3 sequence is CASSFYGLAGGPSNEQFF.

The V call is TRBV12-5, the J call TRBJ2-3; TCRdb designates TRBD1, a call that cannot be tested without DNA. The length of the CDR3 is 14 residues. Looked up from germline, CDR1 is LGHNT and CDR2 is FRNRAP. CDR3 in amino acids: CARVQGAKTDTQYF.

The CDR3 is CASSTIDWNTGELFF. The rearrangement joins TRBV12-3 or TRBV12-4 to TRBJ2-2. The CDR3 has 15 amino acids.

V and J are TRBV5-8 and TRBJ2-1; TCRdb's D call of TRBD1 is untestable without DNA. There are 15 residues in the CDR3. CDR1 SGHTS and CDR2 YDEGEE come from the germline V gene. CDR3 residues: CASSLTGQGSNEQFF.

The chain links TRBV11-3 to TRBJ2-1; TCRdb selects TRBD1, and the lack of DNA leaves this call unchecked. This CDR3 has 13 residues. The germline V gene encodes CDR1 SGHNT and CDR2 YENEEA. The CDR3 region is CASSGDIQREQFF.

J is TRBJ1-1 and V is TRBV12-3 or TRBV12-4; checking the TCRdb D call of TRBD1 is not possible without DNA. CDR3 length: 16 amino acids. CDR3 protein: CASSVHRGLSNTEAFF.

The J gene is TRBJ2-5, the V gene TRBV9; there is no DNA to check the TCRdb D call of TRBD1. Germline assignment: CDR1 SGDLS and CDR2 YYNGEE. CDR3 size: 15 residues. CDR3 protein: CASSVTSTGQETQYF.